Shown below are 30 T cell receptor beta chains from a single sample sequenced in a study of blood T cell repertoires in COVID-19. Assay used: immunoSEQ multiplex PCR; TCRdb lists only in-frame clones, some missing. The data contain 180,000 or so clones, 70% to 85% of them singletons. Material for sequencing was peripheral blood. These TCRs come from a human donor with acute or convalescent COVID-19. The donor label of this sample is uncertain.

The V call is TRBV5-6, the J call TRBJ1-1; TRBD1 is a possible D gene (5 bases). This CDR3 has 14 amino acids. From germline, CDR1 is SGHDT and CDR2 YYEEEE. Trimming took 2 bases from V and 1 from J, leaving 9 bases between them. CDR3 coding DNA: TGTGCCAGCAGCTTCAGGGCGCCGAACACTGAAGCTTTCTTT. It encodes CASSFRAPNTEAFF.

The chain recombines TRBV5-4 with TRBJ2-1; a weak D match, TRBD2 (5 bases). This CDR3 is 13 amino acids long. Germline values: CDR1 SGHNT, CDR2 YYREEE (reference sequence). V gave up 5 bases and J gave up 6 bases, with 12 bases separating them. The CDR3 bases are TGTGCCAGCAGGAGGGTGGGGAGCAATGAGCAGTTCTTC. Its translation is CASRRVGSNEQFF.

This clone was detected only once. This CDR3 reads CASSVCPSVSGSNQPQHF. The CDR3 DNA is TGTGCCAGCAGCGTATGCCCCTCAGTGTCTGGTAGCAATCAGCCCCAGCATTTT. V gene TRBV9 combines with J gene TRBJ1-5; D not certain. This CDR3 comprises 18 residues. Between the trimmed V and J ends, which lost 1 base and 0 bases, there was a span of 17 bases. Germline V gene lookup returns CDR1 SGDLS and CDR2 YYNGEE.

The chain employs TRBV3-1 (or the pseudogene TRBV3-2) and TRBJ2-2; 9 bases are a match to TRBD2. The CDR3 has 16 residues. With V trimmed by 2 bases and J by 3 bases, 4 bases remained unmatched. Germline lookup yields CDR1 LGHDT and CDR2 YNNKEL (reference sequence). For the CDR3, the DNA is TGTGCCAGCAGCCAATTTAGCGGGAGCGACACCGGGGAGCTGTTTTTT. Translation: CASSQFSGSDTGELFF.

The rearrangement joins TRBV18 to TRBJ2-1; 7 nucleotides match TRBD2. V lost 2 bases, J lost 10 bases, and 8 bases stayed unmatched. The CDR3 is 14 residues long. Germline V CDR1 and CDR2: KGHSH, LQKENI. CDR3 in amino acids: CASSPSREGREQFF. The DNA of the CDR3 is TGTGCCAGCTCACCATCGAGGGAGGGCCGCGAGCAGTTCTTC.

V is TRBV7-9 and J is TRBJ1-2; 7 nucleotides line up with TRBD1. V lost 7 bases to trimming and J lost 1 base; unmatched junction nucleotides: 12. The CDR3 extends over 16 amino acids. Germline V gene sequence: CDR1 SEHNR, CDR2 FQNEAQ (reference sequence). Written as DNA, the CDR3 is TGTGCCAGCAATGAGGGGGCCGGGGGAGGTAACTATGGCTACACCTTC. This codes for CASNEGAGGGNYGYTF.

The CDR3 DNA follows: TGTGCCAGCAGCCGGAGGGGGCATAATGGCTACACCTTC. The encoded protein is CASSRRGHNGYTF. The chain links TRBV5-6 to TRBJ1-2; 7 bases fit TRBD1. The CDR3 is 13 amino acids. Germline values: CDR1 SGHDT, CDR2 YYEEEE. The V and J ends lost 4 bases and 6 bases, in that order; junction bases with no gene match: 6.

This chain uses TRBV12-1 with TRBJ2-7; the tabulated D call, TRBD1, remains unverified against the DNA. TRBV12-1 is reported as a pseudogene. The CDR3 is made up of 11 amino acids. This chain's CDR3 is CASSGTEEQYF. The CDR3 bases are TGTGCCAGCAGCGGGACAGAGGAGCAGTACTTC.

V usage is TRBV28 and J usage is TRBJ1-6; D is unclear. The V and J ends lost 8 bases and 0 bases respectively, with 8 bases between them. CDR1 is MDHEN and CDR2 is SYDVKM in the germline V gene. CDR3 length equals 14 residues. The CDR3 nucleotides read TGTGCCAGCGTTTCAGGCTCCTATAATTCACCCCTCCACTTT. Residues: CASVSGSYNSPLHF.

V is TRBV19 and J is TRBJ1-5; D is uncertain. Trimming shortened V by 7 bases and J by 1 base, and 14 bases separated the two germline ends. Per the germline V gene, CDR1 is LNHDA and CDR2 is SQIVND (reference sequence). This CDR3 is built from 15 residues. CDR3 region: CASTMEGWSNQPQHF. The DNA of the CDR3 is TGTGCCAGTACCATGGAGGGTTGGAGCAATCAGCCCCAGCATTTT. The variable domain in full, completed from reference TRBV19 and TRBJ1-5, reads DGGITQSPKYLFRKEGQNVTLSCEQNLNHDAMYWYRQDPGQGLRLIYYSQIVNDFQKGDIAEGYSVSREKKESFPLTVTSAQKNPTAFYLCASTMEGWSNQPQHFGDGTRLSIL.

The chain carries TRBV18 and TRBJ2-1; 10 bases align to TRBD1. V lost 3 bases, J lost 8 bases, and 4 bases stayed unmatched. Germline lookup yields CDR1 KGHSH and CDR2 LQKENI. CDR3 length: 14 residues. Here the CDR3 reads CASSPRQGAHEQFF. The CDR3 DNA follows: TGTGCCAGCTCACCTCGACAGGGGGCGCATGAGCAGTTCTTC.

This clone has more than one count but fewer than ten. The V and J genes are TRBV3-1 (or the pseudogene TRBV3-2) and TRBJ2-7, with 7 positions matching TRBD1. Germline lookup yields CDR1 LGHDT and CDR2 YNNKEL (reference sequence). This CDR3 spans 14 amino acids. After removal of 1 base from V and 5 bases from J, the junction contained 5 bases not matched to a gene. This CDR3 reads CASSQVNRGHEQYF. The CDR3 nucleotides are TGTGCCAGCAGCCAAGTTAACAGGGGACACGAGCAGTACTTC.

This clone was observed once. This chain joins TRBV5-4 and TRBJ2-3; weak D call: TRBD2 (5 bases). The ends were cut back, 0 bases at V and 0 bases at J, with 11 bases in the middle. This CDR3 comprises 16 residues. The germline gives CDR1 SGHNT, CDR2 YYREEE (reference sequence). In nucleotides, the CDR3 is TGTGCCAGCAGCTTGGGCGGAGCGGATAGCACAGATACGCAGTATTTT. Protein: CASSLGGADSTDTQYF.

This rearrangement joins TRBV7-2 to TRBJ1-1, with D maybe TRBD1 (6 bases). From germline, CDR1 is SGHTA and CDR2 FQGNSA. This CDR3 region has 13 residues. Trimming left V 10 bases short and J 4 bases short, with 16 bases between. Here the CDR3 reads CATRTEISTEAFF. CDR3 coding DNA: TGTGCCACCCGGACAGAAATTTCCACTGAAGCTTTCTTT.

CDR3 in DNA: TGTGCCTGGAGTGCCCCCACAGGGACTGGGGCCAACGTCCTGACTTTC. Translated: CAWSAPTGTGANVLTF. The chain joins TRBV30 to TRBJ2-6; D perhaps matches TRBD1 (6 bases). The CDR3 extends over 16 amino acids. The V and J ends lost 1 base and 2 bases respectively, with 12 bases between them. Germline CDR1 GTSNPN, CDR2 SVGIG (reference sequence). Together with reference TRBV30 and TRBJ2-6, the CDR3 gives the full variable domain: SQTIHQWPATLVQPVGSPLSLECTVEGTSNPNLYWYRQAAGRGLQLLFYSVGIGQISSEVPQNLSASRPQDRQFILSSKKLLLSDSGFYLCAWSAPTGTGANVLTFGAGSRLTVL.

The V call is TRBV4-3, the J call TRBJ2-1; 10 nucleotides line up with TRBD1. V was clipped by 4 bases and J by 0 bases; unmatched bases: 9. The CDR3 covers 18 residues. Germline CDR1 and CDR2: LGHNA and YSLEER. CDR3 DNA: TGCGCCAGCAGCCCCGGGACAGGGGACTCTCGCTCCTACAATGAGCAGTTCTTC. Translation: CASSPGTGDSRSYNEQFF.

This chain uses TRBV9 with TRBJ2-2; D possibly corresponds to TRBD2 (5 bases). CDR3 length: 13 amino acids. Trimming removed 5 bases from V and 6 bases from J, with 11 bases in between. Germline V gives CDR1 SGDLS, CDR2 YYNGEE. The chain's CDR3 is CASSFGLAGELFF. For the CDR3, the DNA is TGTGCCAGCAGTTTCGGACTTGCCGGGGAGCTGTTTTTT.

The chain recombines TRBV6-5 with TRBJ2-2, with D perhaps TRBD2 (6 bases). The CDR3 totals 15 residues. Germline-derived CDR1 and CDR2 are MNHEY and SVGAGI. Trimming shortened V by 5 bases and J by 0 bases, and 10 bases separated the two germline ends. Here the CDR3 reads CASSRGATNTGELFF. The CDR3 nucleotides read TGTGCCAGCAGTCGCGGGGCCACGAACACCGGGGAGCTGTTTTTT.

This clone was seen once. The rearrangement joins TRBV3-1 (or the pseudogene TRBV3-2) to TRBJ1-6; the match to TRBD1 covers 8 bases. CDR3 size: 17 residues. V shed 3 bases and J 1 base; nucleotides not matched to a gene: 5. The germline V gene encodes CDR1 LGHDT and CDR2 YNNKEL (reference sequence). Here the CDR3 reads CASSQQGAGSYNSPLHF. CDR3 coding DNA: TGTGCCAGCAGCCAGCAGGGGGCAGGGTCCTATAATTCACCCCTCCACTTT.

For this clone: This specimen includes other DNA sequences encoding the same CDR3. The V gene is TRBV12-3 or TRBV12-4, the J gene TRBJ2-5; D gene unclear. Trimming shortened V by 5 bases and J by 5 bases, and 6 bases separated the two germline ends. The CDR3 has 11 residues. The CDR3 nucleotides are TGTGCCAGCAGTCTCCGGGAGACCCAGTACTTC. Translating gives CASSLRETQYF.

This clone was found once. The CDR3 sequence: CASSPGQGHHSPLHF. DNA for the CDR3: TGTGCCAGCAGCCCCGGACAGGGTCATCATTCACCCCTCCACTTT. The gene calls are TRBV5-8 and TRBJ1-6, with TRBD1 matching over 8 bases. V lost 4 bases and J lost 8; bases outside the gene matches: 8. CDR1 is SGHTS and CDR2 is YDEGEE in the germline V gene. The CDR3 is 15 amino acids.

The V gene is TRBV25-1, the J gene TRBJ2-7, with 9 bases matching TRBD1. V shed 2 bases, J shed 2 bases, and the junction held 4 bases outside the gene matches. The germline gives CDR1 MGHDK, CDR2 SYGVNS. The CDR3 has 15 amino acids. As DNA, the CDR3 is TGTGCCAGCAGTGAAAGTGGGACAGGGACCTACGAGCAGTACTTC. This codes for CASSESGTGTYEQYF.

The CDR3 sequence: CASALSGSKDTQYF. The CDR3 coding sequence is TGCGCCAGCGCTCTTAGCGGGAGTAAGGATACGCAGTATTTT. The chain couples TRBV5-1 to TRBJ2-3; the match to TRBD2 covers 9 bases. There are 14 residues in the CDR3. In germline, CDR1 is SGHRS, CDR2 YFSETQ. With V trimmed by 7 bases and J by 6 bases, 9 bases remained unmatched.

V usage is TRBV5-5 and J usage is TRBJ2-7; a possible D gene is TRBD1 (5 bases). Looked up from germline, CDR1 is SGHKS and CDR2 is YYEKEE (reference sequence). The V end lost 4 bases, the J end lost 3 bases, and 17 bases lay between the germline ends. The CDR3 sequence is 15 residues long. In DNA, the CDR3 is TGTGCCAGCAGCCTCAATCAGGGCCTCTTCTACGAGCAGTACTTC. Its translation is CASSLNQGLFYEQYF.

A single count supports this clone. The chain is built from TRBV19 and TRBJ1-1, with 7 bases identical to TRBD1. J was trimmed by 1 base and V by 5 bases; bases with no gene match: 13. The CDR3 sequence is 17 residues long. Germline V gene data show CDR1 as LNHDA and CDR2 as SQIVND (reference sequence). CDR3 in amino acids: CASSALTTGRRNTEAFF. CDR3 coding DNA: TGTGCCAGTAGTGCTCTAACGACAGGGAGAAGGAACACTGAAGCTTTCTTT.

This clone came up once. This sequence joins TRBV19 and TRBJ1-2, with D hard to call. This CDR3 contains 15 residues. Trimming pared 4 bases from V and 2 bases from J, leaving 14 bases between. The V gene's germline CDR1 is LNHDA and CDR2 SQIVND (reference sequence). CDR3 sequence: CASSTTPTQNYGYTF. In DNA, the CDR3 is TGTGCCAGTAGTACTACCCCAACACAGAACTATGGCTACACCTTC.

The V gene is TRBV7-9, the J gene TRBJ1-2; 7 nucleotides match TRBD1. CDR1 is SEHNR, CDR2 FQNEAQ, per germline (reference sequence). V was clipped by 2 bases and J by 0 bases; unmatched bases: 6. The CDR3 runs to 16 residues. The CDR3 loop is CASSLRQGDTNYGYTF. The CDR3, as DNA: TGTGCCAGCAGCTTAAGGCAGGGGGATACTAACTATGGCTACACCTTC.

The J gene is TRBJ1-1, the V gene TRBV19; tentatively, D is TRBD1 (6 bases). V was trimmed by 5 bases and J by 0 bases, leaving 16 bases between them. Germline V lookup: CDR1 LNHDA, CDR2 SQIVND (reference sequence). The CDR3 extends over 16 amino acids. CDR3 sequence: CASSPRQVKMNTEAFF. The CDR3 DNA sequence: TGTGCCAGTAGTCCCCGACAGGTCAAAATGAACACTGAAGCTTTCTTT.

The V call is TRBV19, the J call TRBJ1-2; 8 bases are shared with TRBD1. Per germline, CDR1 LNHDA and CDR2 SQIVND (reference sequence). The CDR3 covers 15 residues. V dropped 8 bases and J dropped 4; count of bases not matched to a gene: 12. CDR3 residues: CASRSTGGSAYGYTF. The CDR3 coding sequence is TGTGCCAGTCGGAGTACAGGGGGGAGTGCCTATGGCTACACCTTC.

The CDR3 sequence: CAWSTPRTGNYGYTF. The CDR3 nucleotides read TGTGCCTGGAGTACCCCTCGGACAGGGAACTATGGCTACACCTTC. The gene calls are TRBV30 and TRBJ1-2, with 8 bases identical to TRBD1. CDR1 and CDR2 (germline): GTSNPN, SVGIG (reference sequence). The CDR3 covers 15 residues. J gave up 2 bases and V 2 bases, and 7 bases lay outside the gene matches.